The 14 T cell receptor beta chains listed next were all sequenced from one sample in a study of blood T cell repertoires in COVID-19. Measured with immunoSEQ multiplex PCR; TCRdb has only the in-frame clones, and not every one. The data show around 300,000 clones, 80% to 90% seen once. The source material was peripheral blood. These receptors originate from a woman in her forties or fifties who had recovered from COVID-19.

The table lists this clone with a count of one. The chain links TRBV18 to TRBJ2-2, with 8 bases matching TRBD1. Trimming at V came to 0 bases and at J to 6 bases, leaving 6 bases not matched to a gene. CDR1 KGHSH and CDR2 LQKENI come from the germline V gene. The CDR3 length is 16 residues. CDR3 sequence: CASSPPSTGAAGELFF. The CDR3 DNA is TGTGCCAGCTCACCACCCTCGACAGGGGCGGCCGGGGAGCTGTTTTTT. Full variable domain (outside the CDR3, taken from reference TRBV18 and TRBJ2-2): NAGVMQNPRHLVRRRGQEARLRCSPMKGHSHVYWYRQLPEEGLKFMVYLQKENIIDESGMPKERFSAEFPKEGPSILRIQQVVRGDSAAYFCASSPPSTGAAGELFFGEGSRLTVL.

CDR3 bases: TGTGCCAGCAGCAGTTTACGGGAAGGGCGAGTCAATGGCTACACCTTC. Translation: CASSSLREGRVNGYTF. This chain joins TRBV28 and TRBJ1-2; D not resolved. V was clipped by 6 bases and J by 6 bases, with 23 bases between them. Germline V lookup: CDR1 MDHEN, CDR2 SYDVKM. The CDR3 is made up of 16 amino acids.

The chain couples TRBV2 to TRBJ1-2, with 7 bases aligning to TRBD1. V dropped 3 bases and J dropped 12; count of bases not matched to a gene: 7. This CDR3 is built from 12 residues. CDR1 is SNHLY, CDR2 FYNNEI, per germline. The CDR3 region is CASSDTTGFNTF. Here the CDR3 DNA reads TGTGCCAGCAGTGACACGACAGGGTTTAACACCTTC.

The chain links TRBV4-1 to TRBJ2-3; 10 bases line up with TRBD2. J was trimmed by 5 bases and V by 1 base; bases with no gene match: 6. In germline, CDR1 is MGHRA, CDR2 YSYEKL. The CDR3 is 16 amino acids. The CDR3 here is CASSQVPAGGQDTQYF. The CDR3 DNA reads TGCGCCAGCAGCCAAGTTCCAGCGGGGGGGCAAGATACGCAGTATTTT.

V and J are TRBV5-4 and TRBJ1-2, with D unclear. The germline gives CDR1 SGHNT, CDR2 YYREEE (reference sequence). The CDR3 covers 13 residues. V was pared by 6 bases and J by 1 base, with 10 bases between. The CDR3 spells CASIADDNYGYTF. For the CDR3, the DNA is TGTGCCAGCATAGCGGACGATAACTATGGCTACACCTTC.

This clone showed up just once. The V call is TRBV18, the J call TRBJ2-3; 7 nucleotides line up with TRBD1. CDR3 length equals 15 residues. Trimming removed 3 bases from V and 4 bases from J; junction bases left unmatched: 7. Germline values: CDR1 KGHSH, CDR2 LQKENI. CDR3 in DNA: TGTGCCAGCTCACCTTCGAGGGGGCGGGCAGATACGCAGTATTTT. Its protein is CASSPSRGRADTQYF. Supplemented by reference TRBV18 and TRBJ2-3, the full variable domain reads NAGVMQNPRHLVRRRGQEARLRCSPMKGHSHVYWYRQLPEEGLKFMVYLQKENIIDESGMPKERFSAEFPKEGPSILRIQQVVRGDSAAYFCASSPSRGRADTQYFGPGTRLTVL.

This clone showed up just once. V gene TRBV3-1 (or the pseudogene TRBV3-2) combines with J gene TRBJ2-1; the match to TRBD2 covers 14 bases. Germline lookup yields CDR1 LGHDT and CDR2 YNNKEL (reference sequence). The CDR3 totals 17 residues. The V gene end was trimmed by 0 bases and the J gene end by 3 bases; junction bases not matched to a gene: 1. The CDR3 reads CASSQDGTSGSYNEQFF. The CDR3 bases are TGTGCCAGCAGCCAAGATGGGACTAGCGGGAGCTACAATGAGCAGTTCTTC.

The chain recombines TRBV18 with TRBJ2-2; D is unresolved. The ends were cut back, 6 bases at V and 7 bases at J, with 18 bases in the middle. The germline V gene has CDR1 KGHSH and CDR2 LQKENI. The CDR3 sequence is 15 residues long. The DNA of the CDR3 is TGTGCCAGCTCTGGCACCGCCGCCTTTGACGGGGAGCTGTTTTTT. Translation: CASSGTAAFDGELFF.

This chain links TRBV28 with TRBJ2-5; D might be TRBD2 (5 bases). This CDR3 has 14 amino acids. The V and J ends lost 6 bases and 4 bases respectively, with 15 bases between them. Germline V gene sequence: CDR1 MDHEN, CDR2 SYDVKM. CDR3 bases: TGTGCCAGCAGCGTGGGCCAGGCGGGAGAGACCCAGTACTTC. It translates to CASSVGQAGETQYF.

V and J are TRBV28 and TRBJ1-5; 7 bases fit TRBD1. The CDR3 runs 16 residues. V was clipped by 6 bases and J by 7 bases; unmatched bases: 15. Germline V gene sequence: CDR1 MDHEN, CDR2 SYDVKM. The CDR3 DNA reads TGTGCCAGCAGAAAGGACAGGTTCGGTGGGCGGCAGCCCCAGCATTTT. This encodes CASRKDRFGGRQPQHF.

This sequence joins TRBV5-4 and TRBJ2-3; D gene ambiguous. The CDR3 is 12 residues long. The V end was cut by 0 bases, the J end by 4 bases, with 3 bases between. Germline V gives CDR1 SGHNT, CDR2 YYREEE (reference sequence). This CDR3 is CASSLVADTQYF. The CDR3 coding sequence is TGTGCCAGCAGCTTGGTCGCAGATACGCAGTATTTT.

This chain connects TRBV7-6 to TRBJ1-6; 9 nucleotides line up with TRBD1. This CDR3 has 16 residues. V dropped 0 bases and J dropped 8; count of bases not matched to a gene: 5. Per germline, CDR1 SGHVS and CDR2 FNYEAQ. The CDR3 is CASSLATGQGYSPLHF. For the CDR3, the DNA is TGTGCCAGCAGCTTAGCAACGGGACAGGGATATTCACCCCTCCACTTT. Combining the CDR3 with reference TRBV7-6 and TRBJ1-6 gives the whole variable domain GAGVSQSPRYKVTKRGQDVALRCDPISGHVSLYWYRQALGQGPEFLTYFNYEAQQDKSGLPNDRFSAERPEGSISTLTIQRTEQRDSAMYRCASSLATGQGYSPLHFGNGTRLTVT.

This clone was counted between two and nine times. The chain has TRBV7-2 and TRBJ2-7; 9 bases match TRBD2. From germline, CDR1 is SGHTA and CDR2 FQGNSA. V lost 5 bases to trimming and J lost 2 bases; unmatched junction nucleotides: 4. This CDR3 region has 14 residues. CDR3 sequence reads: CASSSGRSAYEQYF. DNA for the CDR3: TGTGCCAGCAGCAGCGGGAGGTCTGCCTACGAGCAGTACTTC. Full variable domain (rest looked up from reference TRBV7-2 and TRBJ2-7): GAGVSQSPSNKVTEKGKDVELRCDPISGHTALYWYRQSLGQGLEFLIYFQGNSAPDKSGLPSDRFSAERTGGSVSTLTIQRTQQEDSAVYLCASSSGRSAYEQYFGPGTRLTVT.

This chain links TRBV18 with TRBJ1-2; D may be TRBD1 (6 bases). The CDR3 totals 15 residues. Germline CDR1 is KGHSH and CDR2 is LQKENI. The V end was cut by 2 bases, the J end by 0 bases, with 10 bases between. CDR3: CASSPGGLTNYGYTF. CDR3 DNA: TGTGCCAGCTCACCAGGGGGCTTGACTAACTATGGCTACACCTTC.